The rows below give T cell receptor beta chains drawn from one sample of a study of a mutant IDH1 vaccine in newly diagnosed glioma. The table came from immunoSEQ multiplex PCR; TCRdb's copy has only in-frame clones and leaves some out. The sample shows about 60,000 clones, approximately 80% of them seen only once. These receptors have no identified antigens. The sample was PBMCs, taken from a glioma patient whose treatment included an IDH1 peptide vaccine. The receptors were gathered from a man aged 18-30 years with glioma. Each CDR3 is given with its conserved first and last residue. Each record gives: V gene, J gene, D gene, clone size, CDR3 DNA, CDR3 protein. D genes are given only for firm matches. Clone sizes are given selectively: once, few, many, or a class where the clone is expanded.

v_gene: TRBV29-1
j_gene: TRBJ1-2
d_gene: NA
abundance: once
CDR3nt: TGCAGCGTTGAAGCGCAGCTCTATGGCTACACCTTC
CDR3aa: CSVEAQLYGYTF

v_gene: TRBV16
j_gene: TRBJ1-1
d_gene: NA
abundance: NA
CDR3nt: TGTGCCAGCAGCTATGAGGGCAGGGGCCCTGAAGCTTTCTTT
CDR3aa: CASSYEGRGPEAFF

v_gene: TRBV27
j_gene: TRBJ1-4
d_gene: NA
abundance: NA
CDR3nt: TGTGCCAGCAAACTGATAGCAACTAATGAAAAACTGTTTTTT
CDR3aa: CASKLIATNEKLFF

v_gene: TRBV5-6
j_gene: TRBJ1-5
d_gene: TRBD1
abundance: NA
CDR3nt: TGTGCCAGCAGCTTGTATCCAGGGGGTGGGCAGCCCCAGCATTTT
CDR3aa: CASSLYPGGGQPQHF

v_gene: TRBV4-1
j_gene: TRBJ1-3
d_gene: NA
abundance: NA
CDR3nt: TGCGCCAGCAGCCAAGATTGGGGGTCTGGAAACACCATATATTTT
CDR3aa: CASSQDWGSGNTIYF

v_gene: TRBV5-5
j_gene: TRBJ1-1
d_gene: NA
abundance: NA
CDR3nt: TGTGCCAGCACCCAGTCCACTGAAGCTTTCTTT
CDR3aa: CASTQSTEAFF

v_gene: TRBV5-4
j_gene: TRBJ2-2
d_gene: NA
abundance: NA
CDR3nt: TGTGCCAGCAGCTTGGTCGGGGGACGGGACACCGGGGAGCTGTTTTTT
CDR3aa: CASSLVGGRDTGELFF

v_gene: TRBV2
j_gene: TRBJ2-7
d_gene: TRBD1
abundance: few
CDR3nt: TGTGCCAGCAGAAGGGACAGGGCAGCTCCCTACGAGCAGTACTTC
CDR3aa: CASRRDRAAPYEQYF

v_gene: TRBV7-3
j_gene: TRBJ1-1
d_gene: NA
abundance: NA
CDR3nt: TGTGCCAGCAGCCTTAACGGCCGAACAGCGAACACTGAAGCTTTCTTT
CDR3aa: CASSLNGRTANTEAFF

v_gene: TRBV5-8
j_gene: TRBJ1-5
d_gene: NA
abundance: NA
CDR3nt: TGTGCCAGCAGCTTGGGCAGGGAGAGAGGCAATCAGCCCCAGCATTTT
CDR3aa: CASSLGRERGNQPQHF

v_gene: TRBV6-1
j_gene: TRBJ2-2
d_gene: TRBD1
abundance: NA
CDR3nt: TGTGCCAGCAGTGAAAGGGGGCGTACCACCGGGGAGCTGTTTTTT
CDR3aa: CASSERGRTTGELFF

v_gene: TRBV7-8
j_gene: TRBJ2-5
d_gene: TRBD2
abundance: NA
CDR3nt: TGTGCCAGCAGCCTCCCGGCGGGGGACGCCCAGTACTTC
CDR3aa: CASSLPAGDAQYF

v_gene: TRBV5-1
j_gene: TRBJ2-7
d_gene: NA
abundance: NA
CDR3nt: TGCGCCAGCAGCTTGGTGGGGGTGGAAGAGCAGTACTTC
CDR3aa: CASSLVGVEEQYF

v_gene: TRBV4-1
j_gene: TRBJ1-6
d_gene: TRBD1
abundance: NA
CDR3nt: TGCGCCAGCAGCCAAGGACAGGGGCGCCCTTCACCCCTCCACTTT
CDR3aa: CASSQGQGRPSPLHF

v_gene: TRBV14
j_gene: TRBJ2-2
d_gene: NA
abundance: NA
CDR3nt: TGTGCCAGCAGCTTTAGCGGTACCGGGGAGCTGTTTTTT
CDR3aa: CASSFSGTGELFF

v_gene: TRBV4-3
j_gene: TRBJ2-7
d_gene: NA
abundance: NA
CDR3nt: TGCGCCAGCAGCCAAGAGTTCGTAGGAGAGCAGTACTTC
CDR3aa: CASSQEFVGEQYF

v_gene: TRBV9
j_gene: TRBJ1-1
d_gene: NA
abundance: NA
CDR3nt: TGTGCCAGCAGCCCGGGGGGGGGATTTAAAGCTTTCTTT
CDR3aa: CASSPGGGFKAFF

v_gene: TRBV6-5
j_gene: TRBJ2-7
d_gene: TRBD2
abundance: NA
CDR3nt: TGTGCCAGCGCCGAGCTTAGCGGGGGGACCTACGAGCAGTACTTC
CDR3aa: CASAELSGGTYEQYF

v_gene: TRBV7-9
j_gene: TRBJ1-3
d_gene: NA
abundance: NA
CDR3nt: TGTGCCAGCAGCTTCATGTCCAGGGTTAGAAACACCATATATTTT
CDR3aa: CASSFMSRVRNTIYF

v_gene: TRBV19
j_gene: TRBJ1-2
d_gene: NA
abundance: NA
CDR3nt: TGTGCCAGTAGTATACGTTGGACGGAGATCTCTAACTATGGCTACACCTTC
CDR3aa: CASSIRWTEISNYGYTF

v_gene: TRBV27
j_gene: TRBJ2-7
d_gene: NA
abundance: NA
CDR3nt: TGTGCCAGCGGGAGCTCCTACGAGCAGTACTTC
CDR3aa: CASGSSYEQYF

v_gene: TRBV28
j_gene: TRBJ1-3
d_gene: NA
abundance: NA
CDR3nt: TGTGCCAGCATGGAATTGAGTCTCACTGGAAACACCATATATTTT
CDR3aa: CASMELSLTGNTIYF

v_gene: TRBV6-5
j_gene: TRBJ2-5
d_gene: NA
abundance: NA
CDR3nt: TGTGCCAGCAGTTACTCGCCCCTTAATCCGGAGACCCAGTACTTC
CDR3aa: CASSYSPLNPETQYF

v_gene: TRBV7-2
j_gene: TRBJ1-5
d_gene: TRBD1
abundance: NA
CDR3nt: TGTGCCAGCAGTCTCCTGACAGGGACTAATCAGCCCCAGCATTTT
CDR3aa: CASSLLTGTNQPQHF

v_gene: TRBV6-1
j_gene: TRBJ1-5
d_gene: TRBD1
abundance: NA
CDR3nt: TGTGCCAGCAGTGGACGGACAGGGTACAATCAGCCCCAGCATTTT
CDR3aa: CASSGRTGYNQPQHF

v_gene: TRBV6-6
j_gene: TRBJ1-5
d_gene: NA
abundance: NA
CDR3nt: TGTGCCAGCAGTTTGGGGGAGGGTTATCAGCCCCAGCATTTT
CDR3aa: CASSLGEGYQPQHF

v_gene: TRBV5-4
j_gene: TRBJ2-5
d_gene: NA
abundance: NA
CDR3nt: TGTGCCAGCAGCTTCAAGGGGGTAGAGACCCAGTACTTC
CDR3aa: CASSFKGVETQYF

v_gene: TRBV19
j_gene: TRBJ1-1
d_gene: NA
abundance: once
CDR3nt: TGTGCCAGTAGGAACAGGGAGATTAGGTCTGAAGCTTTCTTT
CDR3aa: CASRNREIRSEAFF

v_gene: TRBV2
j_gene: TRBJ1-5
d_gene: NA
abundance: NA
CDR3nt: TGTGCCAGCAGGCGGACAGAATATAGCAATCAGCCCCAGCATTTT
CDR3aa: CASRRTEYSNQPQHF

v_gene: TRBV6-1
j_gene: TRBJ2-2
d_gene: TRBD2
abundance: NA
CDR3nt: TGTGCCAGCAGAGACTCGGGACTAGCGGCCGGGGAGCTGTTTTTT
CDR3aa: CASRDSGLAAGELFF

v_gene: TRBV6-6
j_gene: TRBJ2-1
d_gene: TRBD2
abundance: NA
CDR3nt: TGTGCCAGCAGTTTTCCGGGACTAGGAATCAGTGAGCAGTTCTTC
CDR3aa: CASSFPGLGISEQFF

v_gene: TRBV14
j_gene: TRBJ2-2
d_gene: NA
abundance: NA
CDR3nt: TGTGCCAGCAGCCAAGATAGGGCCGGGGAGCTGTTTTTT
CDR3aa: CASSQDRAGELFF

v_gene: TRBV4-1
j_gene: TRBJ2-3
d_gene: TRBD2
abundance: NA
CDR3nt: TGCGCCAGCAGCCAAGGGGGACTAGCGGTCGATACGCAGTATTTT
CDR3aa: CASSQGGLAVDTQYF

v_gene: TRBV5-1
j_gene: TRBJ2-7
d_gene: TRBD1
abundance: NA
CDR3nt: TGCGCCAGCAGATCCCCGGGACAGGGGGCGCGGCAGTACTTC
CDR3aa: CASRSPGQGARQYF

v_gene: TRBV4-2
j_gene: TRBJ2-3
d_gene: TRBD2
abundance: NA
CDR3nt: TGTGCCAGCAGCCAAGGGGGACTAGGCACAGATACGCAGTATTTT
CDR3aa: CASSQGGLGTDTQYF

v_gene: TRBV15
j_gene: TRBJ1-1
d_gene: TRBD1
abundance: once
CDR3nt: TGTGCCACCAGCAGAGACAGGGGGCGGACTGAAGCTTTCTTT
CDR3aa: CATSRDRGRTEAFF

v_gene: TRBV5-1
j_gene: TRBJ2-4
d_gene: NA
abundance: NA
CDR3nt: TGCGCCAGCAGCTTGCTTAGCTCCCCTGGGACCAAAAACATTCAGTACTTC
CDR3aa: CASSLLSSPGTKNIQYF

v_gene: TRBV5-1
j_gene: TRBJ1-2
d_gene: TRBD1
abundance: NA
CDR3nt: TGCGCCAGCAGCTTCGGGGGACAGACCTATGGCTACACCTTC
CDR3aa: CASSFGGQTYGYTF